This paragraph reports one T cell receptor (beta chain). Antigen specificity is unknown. Germline CDR1 reads MGHDK; CDR2 reads SYGVNS. The J segment lost 0 bases and the V segment lost 1 base, leaving 5 bases of the junction unmatched. The CDR3 is 16 residues long. Using immunoSEQ multiplex PCR, the repertoire was profiled, and TCRdb retains in-frame clones only, with some absent. The sample shows 2 million or so clones, about 94% of them seen only once. The data were obtained in a study of shared clonotypes between healthy human individuals. Overall study findings and caveats: A limitation of the genetic and exposure-history diversity represented arose from few donors. Non-shared clonotypes had lower generation probabilities than those shared by all four donors. Naive CD4 clonotypes overlapped across a handful of donors at around 4.7%.

Naivety among CD8 cells was defined by CD45RO negativity and positive CCR7 selection, thereby excluding terminally differentiated effector memory CD45RA+ cells. The sequence came from a man aged 18 to 30 in good health. This rearrangement joins TRBV25-1 to TRBJ1-1; 7 bases match TRBD1. Source material: naive CD8+ T cells sorted from blood. The CDR3 nucleotides are TGTGCCAGCAGTGAATGGGGACAGTCAATGAACACTGAAGCTTTCTTT. Its translation: CASSEWGQSMNTEAFF.